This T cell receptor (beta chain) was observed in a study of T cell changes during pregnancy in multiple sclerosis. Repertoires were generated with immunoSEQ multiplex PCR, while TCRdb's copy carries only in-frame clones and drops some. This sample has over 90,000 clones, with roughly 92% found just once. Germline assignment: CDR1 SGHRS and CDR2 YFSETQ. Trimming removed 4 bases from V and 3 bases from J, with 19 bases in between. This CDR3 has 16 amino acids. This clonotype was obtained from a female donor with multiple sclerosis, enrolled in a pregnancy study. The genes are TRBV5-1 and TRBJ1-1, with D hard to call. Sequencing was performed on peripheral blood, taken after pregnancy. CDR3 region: CASSLHSSGKHTEAFF. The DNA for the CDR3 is TGCGCCAGCAGCCTACACAGCAGCGGGAAGCACACTGAAGCTTTCTTT.